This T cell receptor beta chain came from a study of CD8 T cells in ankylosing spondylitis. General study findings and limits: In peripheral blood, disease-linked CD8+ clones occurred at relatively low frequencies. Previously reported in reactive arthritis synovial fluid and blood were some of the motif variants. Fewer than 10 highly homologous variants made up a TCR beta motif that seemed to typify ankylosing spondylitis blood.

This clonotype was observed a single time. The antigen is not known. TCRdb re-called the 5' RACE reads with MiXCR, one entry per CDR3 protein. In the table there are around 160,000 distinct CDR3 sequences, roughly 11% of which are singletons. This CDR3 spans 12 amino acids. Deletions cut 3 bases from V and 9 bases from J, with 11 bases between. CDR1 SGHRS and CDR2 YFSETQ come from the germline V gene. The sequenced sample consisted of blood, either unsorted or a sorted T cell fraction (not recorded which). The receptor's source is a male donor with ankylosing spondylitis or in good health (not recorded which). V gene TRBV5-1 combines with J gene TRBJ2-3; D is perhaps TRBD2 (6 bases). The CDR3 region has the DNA TGCGCCAGCAGCTCGGGGGATCGGACGCAGTATTTT. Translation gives CASSSGDRTQYF.